The 11 T cell receptor beta chains below all came from one sample that was sequenced in a study of cytomegalovirus exposure and HLA in healthy donors. PCR was performed using 60 Vbeta and 13 Jbeta primers. Here immunoSEQ multiplex PCR was the method, and the copy in TCRdb shows in-frame clones only, minus some. The data show more than 150,000 clones, with around 80% seen just once and over 1.1% held by the top ten. Sequenced material: PBMCs. The receptor source for this set is a man between 18 and 35 years old in good health and CMV-seronegative.

A word on this clone: At one end, the junction sequence differs from germline, possibly due to a read error. The chain has TRBV5-8 and TRBJ1-2; a possible D gene is TRBD1 (6 bases). The CDR3 is made up of 13 amino acids. The germline V gene has CDR1 SGHTS and CDR2 YDEGEE. The CDR3 DNA reads TGTGCCAGCAGCTTTCTCCTACTGGGACACACCCTCTTC. Amino acid sequence: CASSFLLLGHTLF.

This chain uses TRBV30 with TRBJ1-1, with D unclear. With 2 bases removed from V and 1 base from J, the gap between germline ends came to 8 bases. From germline, CDR1 is GTSNPN and CDR2 SVGIG (reference sequence). The CDR3 consists of 13 residues. CDR3 coding DNA: TGTGCCTGGAGTAATCGGGGGAACACTGAAGCTTTCTTT. Its translation: CAWSNRGNTEAFF.

CDR3 coding DNA: TGTGCCAGCAGCCGTTCGCGGGGACTAGCGGGAGCCTACGAGCAGTACTTC. Encoded protein: CASSRSRGLAGAYEQYF. The chain couples TRBV27 to TRBJ2-7; TRBD2 matches 14 bases. The CDR3 covers 17 residues. J was trimmed by 2 bases and V by 6 bases; bases with no gene match: 9. Germline V gene data show CDR1 as MNHEY and CDR2 as SMNVEV (reference sequence).

This chain joins TRBV2 and TRBJ2-5; TRBD1 agrees at 9 bases. Germline values: CDR1 SNHLY, CDR2 FYNNEI. The V gene end was trimmed by 6 bases and the J gene end by 1 base; junction bases not matched to a gene: 6. The CDR3 is made up of 15 amino acids. CDR3 amino acids: CASRSQGAGQETQYF. CDR3 coding DNA: TGTGCCAGCAGGTCACAGGGGGCCGGCCAAGAGACCCAGTACTTC.

The rearrangement joins TRBV4-3 to TRBJ2-5; D unresolved. The DNA end favors TRBJ2-7, so the J call may be wrong. Germline V gene sequence: CDR1 LGHNA, CDR2 YSLEER. CDR3 length: 16 amino acids. The CDR3 sequence: CASSQDPVSSSYEQYF. CDR3 coding DNA: TGCGCCAGCAGCCAAGATCCCGTCTCTAGCTCCTACGAGCAGTACTTC.

V is TRBV19 and J is TRBJ2-1; TRBD1 might be the D (5 bases). V was cut by 7 bases and J by 3 bases, with 16 bases left in between. The CDR3 runs 15 residues. The V gene's germline CDR1 is LNHDA and CDR2 SQIVND (reference sequence). The CDR3 here is CASTDTQIFYNEQFF. CDR3 DNA sequence: TGTGCCAGTACGGACACCCAGATTTTCTACAATGAGCAGTTCTTC.

This clone came up once. The gene calls are TRBV4-3 and TRBJ2-1, with 10 nucleotides matching TRBD2. With 0 bases clipped from V and 4 bases from J, the junction kept 9 bases outside the gene matches. CDR3 length: 18 amino acids. Per the germline V gene, CDR1 is LGHNA and CDR2 is YSLEER. CDR3 in amino acids: CASSQDPAGGPGYNEQFF. CDR3 sequence (DNA): TGCGCCAGCAGCCAAGATCCAGCGGGAGGGCCGGGGTACAATGAGCAGTTCTTC.

This rearrangement joins TRBV7-2 to TRBJ2-7; 14 bases are shared with TRBD2. CDR1 and CDR2 (germline): SGHTA, FQGNSA. The CDR3 has 14 amino acids. The V gene end was trimmed by 7 bases and the J gene end by 4 bases; junction bases not matched to a gene: 3. CDR3 region: CASTGTSGSYEQYF. In DNA, the CDR3 is TGTGCCAGCACCGGGACTAGCGGGAGTTACGAGCAGTACTTC.

The table lists this clone with a few counts. This sequence joins TRBV4-1 and TRBJ2-4; 9 nucleotides line up with TRBD1. V gave up 4 bases and J gave up 4 bases; unmatched junction bases: 5. Germline-derived CDR1 and CDR2 are MGHRA and YSYEKL. CDR3 length: 15 residues. The CDR3 sequence: CASSLDRGTKNIQYF. The CDR3 DNA is TGCGCCAGCAGCCTTGACAGGGGGACTAAAAACATTCAGTACTTC.

The chain links TRBV2 to TRBJ1-3; D is possibly TRBD1 (6 bases). Germline V gene lookup returns CDR1 SNHLY and CDR2 FYNNEI. Trimming stripped 2 bases from V and 4 bases from J, with 12 bases between. This CDR3 region has 15 residues. CDR3 region: CASSELLQGGNTIYF. Written as DNA, the CDR3 is TGTGCCAGCAGTGAACTTCTACAGGGCGGAAACACCATATATTTT.

The CDR3 DNA follows: TGTGCCATCAGTGAGCCCTCGAGGTTCGGAAACACCATATATTTT. This codes for CAISEPSRFGNTIYF. V and J are TRBV10-3 and TRBJ1-3; D ambiguous. Germline CDR1 is ENHRY and CDR2 is SYGVKD. V lost 2 bases and J lost 4, with 12 bases in between. The CDR3 is 15 amino acids.